Following are 10 T cell receptor beta chains from one sample sequenced in a study of T cell repertoires in cytomegalovirus infection. Via MiXCR, TCRdb re-called the reads, giving one row per CDR3 protein. Of around 320,000 distinct CDR3 sequences listed, 9.5% were seen once; the top ten hold over 3.5%. Sequencing was done on a sample of PBMCs. These TCRs come from a human donor in good health (CMV status not recorded). Some clones in this sample may be carry-over from other donors' samples.

This clonotype showed up many times. The rearrangement uses TRBV7-2 and TRBJ2-7; 7 bases match TRBD2. The length of the CDR3 is 13 residues. From germline, CDR1 is SGHTA and CDR2 FQGNSA. The trim removed 8 bases at V and 0 bases at J, leaving 4 bases unmatched. The CDR3 DNA sequence: TGTGCCAGCGGGGGGGGGAGCTCCTACGAGCAGTACTTC. Translated: CASGGGSSYEQYF.

This clonotype occurred a few times. This sequence joins TRBV28 and TRBJ2-3; a weak D match, TRBD1 (5 bases). Trimming removed 3 bases at V and 2 bases at J, with 12 bases between. CDR1 is MDHEN and CDR2 is SYDVKM in the germline V gene. The CDR3 consists of 15 residues. CDR3 nucleotide sequence: TGTGCCAGCAGTTTGACAGTCTCCACCACAGATACGCAGTATTTT. This encodes CASSLTVSTTDTQYF.

This clonotype was seen repeatedly, ten times or more. The chain combines TRBV11-2 with TRBJ2-1, with TRBD2 identical over 9 bases. J lost 0 bases, V lost 1 base, and 10 bases had no gene match. CDR3 length: 19 residues. Germline CDR1 reads SGHAT; CDR2 reads FQNNGV. CDR3 DNA sequence: TGTGCCAGCAGCTTAGCCGGGACTAGCCCCCAGAGCTCCTACAATGAGCAGTTCTTC. As protein: CASSLAGTSPQSSYNEQFF.

The table lists this clonotype with many counts. This rearrangement joins TRBV7-8 to TRBJ2-5; D tentatively reads TRBD1 or TRBD2 (7 bases each). CDR1 SGHVS and CDR2 FQNEAQ come from the germline V gene. The CDR3 sequence is 15 residues long. With 5 bases removed from V and 1 base from J, the gap between germline ends came to 14 bases. The CDR3 DNA sequence: TGTGCCAGCAGCAACAGGGGAGGGGGCCAAGAGACCCAGTACTTC. Residues: CASSNRGGGQETQYF.

V usage is TRBV5-6 and J usage is TRBJ2-7; D remains ambiguous. From germline, CDR1 is SGHDT and CDR2 YYEEEE. V lost 2 bases and J lost 5, with 5 bases in between. The CDR3 runs 11 residues. CDR3 in DNA: TGTGCCAGCAGCTTCCCCCACGAGCAGTACTTC. Its protein is CASSFPHEQYF.

This CDR3 reads CASSRDYASSYEQYF. The CDR3 DNA sequence: TGTGCCAGCAGCCGGGACTACGCGAGCTCCTACGAGCAGTACTTC. The chain uses TRBV7-2 and TRBJ2-7; 7 bases are a match to TRBD2. The CDR3 contains 15 residues. The V gene's germline CDR1 is SGHTA and CDR2 FQGNSA. V dropped 5 bases and J dropped 0; count of bases not matched to a gene: 7.

The sample holds many counts of this clonotype. The V gene is TRBV4-2, the J gene TRBJ2-7, with TRBD2 matching over 8 bases. The CDR3 has 15 amino acids. V shed 4 bases, J shed 5 bases, and the junction held 10 bases outside the gene matches. Per germline, CDR1 LGHNA and CDR2 YNFKEQ. CDR3 nucleotides: TGTGCCAGCAGCCCCGGGAGCGGGAGAAGCGACGAGCAGTACTTC. The encoded protein is CASSPGSGRSDEQYF.

This clonotype was counted many times. V gene TRBV7-2 combines with J gene TRBJ2-7; D is perhaps TRBD1 (6 bases). The CDR3 runs to 14 residues. Germline V gives CDR1 SGHTA, CDR2 FQGNSA. V lost 4 bases, J lost 9 bases, and 19 bases lay in between. The CDR3 nucleotides read TGTGCCAGCAGCTCCTCAGGGGCGGTTCCGGGGCAGTACTTC. This codes for CASSSSGAVPGQYF.

In its sample, this clonotype was seen many times. CDR3 coding DNA: TGTGCCAGCAGTTTGGTACTAGCCAAAGCCACAGATACGCAGTATTTT. Protein product: CASSLVLAKATDTQYF. The chain carries TRBV12-3 or TRBV12-4 and TRBJ2-3, with TRBD2 as a possible D gene (6 bases). The length of the CDR3 is 16 residues. Trimming removed 3 bases at V and 2 bases at J, with 15 bases between.

The sample holds many counts of this clonotype. This chain uses TRBV20-1 with TRBJ2-5; D possibly corresponds to TRBD2 (6 bases). CDR3 length equals 16 residues. V lost 2 bases to trimming and J lost 1 base, with 17 bases between them. Per germline, CDR1 DFQATT and CDR2 SNEGSKA (reference sequence). The CDR3 reads CSARKGTFNIQETQYF. In DNA, the CDR3 is TGCAGTGCTAGAAAAGGGACTTTTAATATCCAAGAGACCCAGTACTTC.